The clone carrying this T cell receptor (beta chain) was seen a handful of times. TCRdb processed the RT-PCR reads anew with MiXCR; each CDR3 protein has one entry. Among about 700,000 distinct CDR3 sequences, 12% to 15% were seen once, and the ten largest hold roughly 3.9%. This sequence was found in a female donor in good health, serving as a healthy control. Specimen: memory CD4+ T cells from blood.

In DNA, the CDR3 is TGCGCCAGCAGCCCCTTGGCGGGGGCGGAAAATGAGCAGTTCTTC. The encoded protein is CASSPLAGAENEQFF. The V call is TRBV5-1, the J call TRBJ2-1; tentative D call: TRBD2 (7 bases). Germline CDR1 is SGHRS and CDR2 is YFSETQ. V lost 4 bases to trimming and J lost 7 bases, with 18 bases between them. The CDR3 has 15 residues.